The 3 T cell receptor beta chains reported below all come from one sample, sequenced in a study of blood T cell repertoires in COVID-19. Generated by immunoSEQ multiplex PCR, the TCRdb table keeps only in-frame clones and is missing some. The data contain some 180,000 clones, about four fifths of them seen just once; the ten biggest clones take up under 13%. The sample was peripheral blood. These receptors all stem from a man in his 70s with active or convalescent COVID-19.

The chain couples TRBV4-3 to TRBJ1-4, with 11 positions matching TRBD1. Trimming took 5 bases from V and 7 from J; bases not matched to a gene: 9. Germline V gives CDR1 LGHNA, CDR2 YSLEER. The CDR3 loop spans 16 amino acids. The CDR3 region is CASSSYLGTGGEKLFF. In DNA form, the CDR3 reads TGCGCCAGCAGCTCCTACCTGGGGACAGGGGGTGAAAAACTGTTTTTT.

As concerns this clone: The same CDR3 is also encoded by other DNA sequences in this sample. The CDR3 DNA reads as TGTGCCAGCAGCCCGGGGGGATCACCCCTCCACTTT. Translated: CASSPGGSPLHF. This chain connects TRBV7-9 to TRBJ1-6; tentatively, D is TRBD1 (5 bases). The CDR3 is made up of 12 amino acids. CDR1 is SEHNR and CDR2 is FQNEAQ in the germline V gene (reference sequence). Trimming pared 5 bases from V and 10 bases from J, leaving 9 bases between. Drawing the rest from reference TRBV7-9 and TRBJ1-6, the complete variable domain is DTGVSQNPRHKITKRGQNVTFRCDPISEHNRLYWYRQTLGQGPEFLTYFQNEAQLEKSRLLSDRFSAERPKGSFSTLEIQRTEQGDSAMYLCASSPGGSPLHFGNGTRLTVT.

The count of this clone is one. The rearrangement joins TRBV6-4 to TRBJ1-5, with 8 bases that match TRBD1. The CDR3 has 15 amino acids. Germline loops: CDR1 MRHNA, CDR2 SNTAGT. The J segment lost 3 bases and the V segment lost 4 bases, leaving 5 bases of the junction unmatched. The CDR3 nucleotides read TGTGCCAGCAGTGTGGCAGGGGGCTTCAATCAGCCCCAGCATTTT. Its translation: CASSVAGGFNQPQHF.